This TCR beta chain was sequenced during a study of low-dose radiotherapy and immunotherapy resistance in tumors. Study background: Each fraction given to Cohort 2 every two weeks delivered 1 Gy, and the total reached 13 Gy over 26 weeks. Aspirin was taken orally by patients at 300 mg daily for four cycles from cycle 1 day 1.

First-strand cDNA relied on TRAV- and TRBV-specific primers spanning alpha and beta chains. A constant-region primer paired with the V-primer adapter amplified TCRs over 20 PCR cycles. TCRdb re-called the reads with MiXCR, one entry per CDR3 protein. The table has about 35,000 distinct CDR3 sequences, around 20% seen once. Specified time point: after trial treatment. Specified treatment: LDRT plus nivolumab, ipilimumab, low-dose cyclophosphamide and aspirin (RACIN trial). On this clonotype: A much bigger clone sits one base away, suggesting this may be a read error.

This receptor was obtained from a female donor with ovarian cancer. The material was PBMCs, obtained after low-dose radiotherapy plus immunotherapy.

For the CDR3, the DNA is TGTGCCATCAGTGATAGGGTAATCTCCGAGCAGTGCTTC. Amino acid sequence: CAISDRVISEQCF. The V gene is TRBV10-3, the J gene TRBJ2-7; D remains ambiguous. Germline CDR1 and CDR2: ENHRY and SYGVKD. The CDR3 extends over 13 amino acids.